A selection of T cell receptor beta chains follows, all from one sample in a study of blood T cell repertoires in COVID-19. Clones were sequenced by immunoSEQ multiplex PCR, and TCRdb holds only the in-frame ones, with some missing. The repertoire holds around 150,000 clones, around 90% seen once, with about 4% in the top ten. The sequencing input was peripheral blood. The receptors shown here come from a woman aged 55-70 years with active or convalescent COVID-19. Each CDR3 is given with its conserved first and last residue. Fields, in order: V gene, clone size, J gene, D gene, CDR3 DNA, CDR3 protein. A D gene is named only where the DNA matches it firmly. Clone size is stated in some rows and not others, as once, few, many or a class when expanded.

TRBV6-5	.	TRBJ2-7	TRBD2	TGTGCCAGCAGTTACTCGGGACTAGCGGGGAATGAGCAGTACTTC	CASSYSGLAGNEQYF
TRBV5-1	.	TRBJ2-2	TRBD1	TGCGCCAGCAGCTCCCCCGGGACAGGGAACACCGGGGAGCTGTTTTTT	CASSSPGTGNTGELFF
TRBV7-2	.	TRBJ1-1	TRBD1	TGTGCCAGCAGCCCGACAGGGGGCGCGACTGAAGCTTTCTTT	CASSPTGGATEAFF
TRBV10-3	.	TRBJ2-5	.	TGTGCCATCAGTGAGACAGGGACGGAAGAGACCCAGTACTTC	CAISETGTEETQYF
TRBV19	.	TRBJ1-2	.	TGTGCCAGTAGTTCGACAGCGGGCTATGGCTACACCTTC	CASSSTAGYGYTF
TRBV9	.	TRBJ2-1	TRBD1	TGTGCCAGCAGCGAGGGGGACAGCCCCTACAATGAGCAGTTCTTC	CASSEGDSPYNEQFF
TRBV29-1	.	TRBJ1-2	.	TGCAGCGTTGGGTCAGGGGTGGCTGGCTACACCTTC	CSVGSGVAGYTF
TRBV5-5	.	TRBJ2-2	.	TGTGCCAGCAGCTTGGGAGTAGCCTCCGGGGAGCTGTTTTTT	CASSLGVASGELFF
TRBV6-5	.	TRBJ2-2	.	TGTGCCAGCAATAAGGTTGGCGGCGGGGAGCTGTTTTTT	CASNKVGGGELFF
TRBV9	.	TRBJ1-2	.	TGTGCCAGCAGCGTCGGTGGGCCGGCACGAAACTATGGCTACACCTTC	CASSVGGPARNYGYTF
TRBV10-3	.	TRBJ2-2	.	TGTGCCATCAAAGGAGACAGGTTCACCGGGGAGCTGTTTTTT	CAIKGDRFTGELFF
TRBV11-2	.	TRBJ1-1	.	TGTGCCAGCAGCTTTGGCGGGGGAGCTTTCTTT	CASSFGGGAFF
TRBV18	.	TRBJ1-2	.	TGTGCCAGCTCACCACAGGGAGAAAACTATGGCTACACCTTC	CASSPQGENYGYTF
TRBV19	.	TRBJ1-6	.	TGTGCCAGTAGTCCCGGGGACTTCTATAATTCACCCCTCCACTTT	CASSPGDFYNSPLHF
TRBV30	.	TRBJ2-1	.	TGTGCCTGGGCCGGGTACAATGAGCAGTTCTTC	CAWAGYNEQFF
TRBV11-2	few	TRBJ1-1	.	TGTGCCAGCAGCTCCAATACAGGCCCCGGGACTGAAGCTTTCTTT	CASSSNTGPGTEAFF
TRBV7-9	.	TRBJ2-7	.	TGTGCCAGCAGCTTAGGAGGAGGATTCGCCTACGAGCAGTACTTC	CASSLGGGFAYEQYF
TRBV4-1	.	TRBJ2-5	TRBD1	TGCGCCAGCAGCCAACCGGGACAGAGCTCATCGACCCAGTACTTC	CASSQPGQSSSTQYF
TRBV19	.	TRBJ1-2	.	TGTGCCAGTAGCCCCCGGGGGGCAGGGGACAATGGCTACACCTTC	CASSPRGAGDNGYTF
TRBV4-1	.	TRBJ1-2	.	TGCGCCAGCAGCCAAGGAGGGAACTATGGCTACACCTTC	CASSQGGNYGYTF
TRBV19	.	TRBJ2-2	.	TGTGCCAGTAGTATCCCCATCGGGGAGCTGTTTTTT	CASSIPIGELFF
TRBV6-5	.	TRBJ2-7	.	TGTGCCAGCAGTACACCCTACGAGCAGTACTTC	CASSTPYEQYF
TRBV4-3	.	TRBJ2-7	TRBD2	TGCGCCAGCAGCCAAGATTACGGGACTAGCGGGGGGGCCTACGAGCAGTACTTC	CASSQDYGTSGGAYEQYF
TRBV6-5	.	TRBJ2-7	.	TGTGCCAGCAGTAAGACAGAGTACGAGCAGTACTTC	CASSKTEYEQYF
TRBV11-2	.	TRBJ1-2	.	TGTGCCAGCAGCCCGGGTCTAGCCAACTATGGCTACACCTTC	CASSPGLANYGYTF
TRBV4-1	.	TRBJ2-7	.	TGCGCCAGCAGCCAAGAGGGGGTCCAGGGGAGGGGCGAGCAGTACTTC	CASSQEGVQGRGEQYF
TRBV3-1/TRBV3-2	.	TRBJ2-3	TRBD2	TGTGCCAGCAGCTCCGGGACTAGCGTAATGACAGATACGCAGTATTTT	CASSSGTSVMTDTQYF
TRBV10-3	.	TRBJ1-2	TRBD1	TGTGCCATCAGTGAGTCCCCGACAGGGAACTATGGCTACACCTTC	CAISESPTGNYGYTF
TRBV11-1	.	TRBJ2-1	.	TGTGCCAGCAGCGCACAGGGGACTGTCTACAATGAGCAGTTCTTC	CASSAQGTVYNEQFF
TRBV14	medium-sized	TRBJ2-7	TRBD2	TGTGCCAGCAGCCTGATAGCGGGGACCTCCTACGAGCAGTACTTC	CASSLIAGTSYEQYF
TRBV3-1/TRBV3-2	few	TRBJ2-5	TRBD2	TGTGCCAGCAGCCTCGGACTAGCGGGGGTAGAGACCCAGTACTTC	CASSLGLAGVETQYF
TRBV2	.	TRBJ1-1	TRBD1	TGTGCCAGCAGTTACGACAGGGGGCGCACTGAAGCTTTCTTT	CASSYDRGRTEAFF
TRBV23-1	.	TRBJ2-3	TRBD1	TGCGCCAGCAGTCGGATCTGGACAGGGTGTACAGATACGCAGTATTTT	CASSRIWTGCTDTQYF
TRBV7-9	.	TRBJ2-7	.	TGTGCCAGCAGCAGCGGACCGGCGGTCGAGCAGTACTTC	CASSSGPAVEQYF
TRBV6-6	.	TRBJ2-7	TRBD1	TGTGCCAGCAGCGACCAGGGACAGGTTTGGGAGCAGTACTTC	CASSDQGQVWEQYF
TRBV28	.	TRBJ1-5	.	TGTGCCAGCAGTCCCTCGGGGGGGACGTACAATCAGCCCCAGCATTTT	CASSPSGGTYNQPQHF
TRBV9	.	TRBJ1-2	TRBD1	TGTGCCAGCAGCGCAACAGGGGGCGGATATGGCTACACCTTC	CASSATGGGYGYTF
TRBV5-4	.	TRBJ1-2	.	TGTGCCAGCAGCTTGGTCGTTAGGGGTGACTATGGCTACACCTTC	CASSLVVRGDYGYTF
TRBV6-6	.	TRBJ1-1	TRBD1	TGTGCCACCGCCCGGGACAGGGTCACTGAAGCTTTCTTT	CATARDRVTEAFF
TRBV18	.	TRBJ1-2	TRBD1	TGTGCCAGCTCCATAGACAGGGAAAGCTACACCTTC	CASSIDRESYTF
TRBV6-5	once	TRBJ2-3	.	TGTGCCAGCAGTTCTGTGGGGGCCACAGATACGCAGTATTTT	CASSSVGATDTQYF
TRBV5-1	.	TRBJ1-1	.	TGCGCCAGCACTTACACCAGGGGCCACACTGAAGCTTTCTTT	CASTYTRGHTEAFF
TRBV4-3	.	TRBJ2-7	TRBD2	TGCGCCAGCAGCCAACTAGCGGGGGGGTACGAGCAGTACTTC	CASSQLAGGYEQYF
TRBV19	.	TRBJ2-7	TRBD1	TGTGCCAGTAGTCTGATTCCCGGGACAGGGGGCAGAGAGCAGTACTTC	CASSLIPGTGGREQYF
TRBV19	.	TRBJ1-1	.	TGTGCCAGTAGTCGAGCCAGGGGGAACACTGAAGCTTTCTTT	CASSRARGNTEAFF
TRBV13	.	TRBJ2-5	TRBD2	TGTGCCAGCAGCACCCGACTAGCGGGGGAGCCGAGGGCCCAGTACTTC	CASSTRLAGEPRAQYF
TRBV7-2	.	TRBJ1-6	TRBD1	TGTGCCAGCAGCTCCTTGGGACAGTTCAATTCACCCCTCCACTTT	CASSSLGQFNSPLHF
TRBV19	.	TRBJ1-1	.	TGTGCCAGTAGTATTTTAGGACAGCCGAACACTGAAGCTTTCTTT	CASSILGQPNTEAFF
TRBV5-1	.	TRBJ2-2	TRBD1	TGCGCCAGCAGCCGCCCGGGACAGGGGCCCGGGGAGCTGTTTTTT	CASSRPGQGPGELFF
TRBV10-3	.	TRBJ1-2	.	TGTGCCATCAGTGAGTCTGAGGGAATAGGAGGCTACACCTTC	CAISESEGIGGYTF
TRBV27	once	TRBJ2-3	.	TGTGCCAGCAGTTTATCTCGGGTGCCCACAGATACGCAGTATTTT	CASSLSRVPTDTQYF
TRBV5-5	once	TRBJ1-1	TRBD1	TGTGCCAGCAGCTTACAGGGGCTGGGCACTGAAGCTTTCTTT	CASSLQGLGTEAFF
TRBV5-4	.	TRBJ2-1	.	TGTGCCAGCAGCCCACAGGGCGCTTCAAACAATGAGCAGTTCTTC	CASSPQGASNNEQFF